Included here is one T cell receptor beta chain sequence, with context. Profiled with immunoSEQ multiplex PCR; TCRdb holds only in-frame clones, not every one. The repertoire holds about 210,000 clones, with roughly nine tenths as singletons. Germline-derived CDR1 and CDR2 are MGHRA and YSYEKL. J was trimmed by 0 bases and V by 0 bases; bases with no gene match: 1. This CDR3 region has 16 residues. This record comes from a study of blood T cell repertoires in COVID-19. Study-level background: Acute and convalescent COVID-19 specimens originated in the United States, Italy and Spain.

The TCR was taken from a man between 40 and 49 years old with acute or convalescent COVID-19. The sample comprised peripheral blood. The chain recombines TRBV4-1 with TRBJ2-2; 7 positions match TRBD2. In DNA, the CDR3 is TGCGCCAGCAGCCAAGACGGGGGGTCGAACACCGGGGAGCTGTTTTTT. This encodes CASSQDGGSNTGELFF.